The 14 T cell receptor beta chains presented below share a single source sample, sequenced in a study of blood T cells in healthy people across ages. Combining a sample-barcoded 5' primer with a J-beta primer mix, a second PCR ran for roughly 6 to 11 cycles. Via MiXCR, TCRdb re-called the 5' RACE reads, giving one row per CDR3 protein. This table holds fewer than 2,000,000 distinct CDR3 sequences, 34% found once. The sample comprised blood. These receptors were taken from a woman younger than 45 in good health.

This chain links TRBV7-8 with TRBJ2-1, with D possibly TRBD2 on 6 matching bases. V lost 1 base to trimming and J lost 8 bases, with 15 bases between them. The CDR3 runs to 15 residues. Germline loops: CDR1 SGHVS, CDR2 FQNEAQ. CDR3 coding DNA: TGTGCCAGCAGCTTAGGGGCGACTAGAGTCCATGAGCAGTTCTTC. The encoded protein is CASSLGATRVHEQFF. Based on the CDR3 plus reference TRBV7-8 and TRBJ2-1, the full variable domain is GAGVSQSPRYKVAKRGQDVALRCDPISGHVSLFWYQQALGQGPEFLTYFQNEAQLDKSGLPSDRFFAERPEGSVSTLKIQRTQQEDSAVYLCASSLGATRVHEQFFGPGTRLTVL.

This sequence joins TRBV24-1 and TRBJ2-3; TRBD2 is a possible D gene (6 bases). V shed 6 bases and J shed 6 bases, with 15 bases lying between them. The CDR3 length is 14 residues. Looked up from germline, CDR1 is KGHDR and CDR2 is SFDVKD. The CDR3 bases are TGTGCCACCAGTCCGGCGGGATATATGGATACGCAGTATTTT. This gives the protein CATSPAGYMDTQYF.

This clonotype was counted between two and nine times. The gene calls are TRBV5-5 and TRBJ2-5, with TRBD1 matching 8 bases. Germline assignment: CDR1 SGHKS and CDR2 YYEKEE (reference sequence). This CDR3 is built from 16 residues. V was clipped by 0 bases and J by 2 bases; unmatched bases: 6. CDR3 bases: TGTGCCAGCAGCTTGGGGGACAGGTTCTTTCAAGAGACCCAGTACTTC. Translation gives CASSLGDRFFQETQYF.

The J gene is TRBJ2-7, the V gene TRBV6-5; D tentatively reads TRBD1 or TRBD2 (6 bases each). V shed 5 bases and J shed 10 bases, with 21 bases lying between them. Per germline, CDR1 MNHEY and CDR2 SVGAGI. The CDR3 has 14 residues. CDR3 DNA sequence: TGTGCCAGCAGTCAGGCCGGGGGCCAAGAGATCCAGTACTTC. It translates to CASSQAGGQEIQYF.

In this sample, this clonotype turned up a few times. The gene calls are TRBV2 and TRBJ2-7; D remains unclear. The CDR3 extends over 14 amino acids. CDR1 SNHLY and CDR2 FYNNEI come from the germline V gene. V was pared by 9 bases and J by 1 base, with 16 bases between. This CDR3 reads CASRVAAKSYEQYF. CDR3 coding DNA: TGTGCCAGTCGAGTGGCAGCTAAATCCTACGAGCAGTACTTC. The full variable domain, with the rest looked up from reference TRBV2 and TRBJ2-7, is EPEVTQTPSHQVTQMGQEVILRCVPISNHLYFYWYRQILGQKVEFLVSFYNNEISEKSEIFDDQFSVERPDGSNFTLKIRSTKLEDSAMYFCASRVAAKSYEQYFGPGTRLTVT.

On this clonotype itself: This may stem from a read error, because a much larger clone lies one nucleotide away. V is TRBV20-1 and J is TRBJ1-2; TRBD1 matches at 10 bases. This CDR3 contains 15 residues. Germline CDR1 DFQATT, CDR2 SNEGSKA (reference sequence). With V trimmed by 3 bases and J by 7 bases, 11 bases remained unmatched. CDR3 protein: CSASGWLDRGGGYTF. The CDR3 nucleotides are TGCAGTGCTAGTGGGTGGTTGGACAGGGGGGGTGGCTACACCTTC.

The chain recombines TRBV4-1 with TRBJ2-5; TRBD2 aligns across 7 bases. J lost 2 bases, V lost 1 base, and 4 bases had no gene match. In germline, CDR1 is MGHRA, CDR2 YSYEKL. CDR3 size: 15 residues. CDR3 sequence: CASSQGAGLQETQYF. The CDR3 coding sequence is TGCGCCAGCAGCCAAGGCGCGGGACTACAAGAGACCCAGTACTTC.

The CDR3 DNA reads TGTGCCAGCAGTGTCGACGGGACGGCATACTACGAGCAGTACTTC. Its protein is CASSVDGTAYYEQYF. V gene TRBV6-1 combines with J gene TRBJ2-7, with D possibly being TRBD1 or TRBD2 (5 bases each). Germline CDR1 is MNHNS and CDR2 is SASEGT. Deletions cut 4 bases from V and 3 bases from J, with 16 bases between. The CDR3 length is 15 residues.

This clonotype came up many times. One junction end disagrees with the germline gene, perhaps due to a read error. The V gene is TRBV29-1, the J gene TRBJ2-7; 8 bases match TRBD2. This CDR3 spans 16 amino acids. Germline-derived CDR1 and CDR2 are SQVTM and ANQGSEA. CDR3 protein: CSVGSSGNSPSHEQYF. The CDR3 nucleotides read TGCAGCGTTGGTAGTAGCGGGAATTCCCCCTCCCACGAGCAGTACTTC.

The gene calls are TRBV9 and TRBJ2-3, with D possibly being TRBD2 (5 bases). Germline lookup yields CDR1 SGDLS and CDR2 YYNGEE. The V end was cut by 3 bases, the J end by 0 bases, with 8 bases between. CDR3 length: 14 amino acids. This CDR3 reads CASSAEGSTDTQYF. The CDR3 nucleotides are TGTGCCAGCAGCGCCGAGGGTAGCACAGATACGCAGTATTTT.

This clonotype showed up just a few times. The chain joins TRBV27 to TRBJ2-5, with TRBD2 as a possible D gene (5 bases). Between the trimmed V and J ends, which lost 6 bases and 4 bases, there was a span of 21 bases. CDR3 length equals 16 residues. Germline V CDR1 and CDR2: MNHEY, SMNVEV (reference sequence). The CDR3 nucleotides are TGTGCCAGCAGCCCCATTGCTAGCACTTATAGAGAGACCCAGTACTTC. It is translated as CASSPIASTYRETQYF.

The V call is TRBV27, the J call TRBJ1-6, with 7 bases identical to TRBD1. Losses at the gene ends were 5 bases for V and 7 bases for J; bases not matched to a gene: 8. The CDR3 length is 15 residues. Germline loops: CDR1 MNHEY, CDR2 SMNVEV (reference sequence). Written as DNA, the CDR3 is TGTGCCAGCAGTCCGGCAACAGGGGCGAATTCACCCCTCCACTTT. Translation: CASSPATGANSPLHF.

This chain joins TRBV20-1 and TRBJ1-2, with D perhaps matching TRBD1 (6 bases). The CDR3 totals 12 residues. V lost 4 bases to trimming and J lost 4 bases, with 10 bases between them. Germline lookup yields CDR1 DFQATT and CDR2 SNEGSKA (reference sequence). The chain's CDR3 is CSATLDSYGYTF. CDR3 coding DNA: TGCAGTGCTACCCTGGACAGCTATGGCTACACCTTC.

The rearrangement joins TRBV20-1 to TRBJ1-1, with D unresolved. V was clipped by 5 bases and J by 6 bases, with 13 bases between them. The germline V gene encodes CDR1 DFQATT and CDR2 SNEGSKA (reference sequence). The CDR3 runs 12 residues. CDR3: CSASRVLAEAFF. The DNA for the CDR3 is TGCAGTGCTTCGCGAGTGTTAGCTGAAGCTTTCTTT.